The present T cell receptor beta chain was sequenced within a study of cytotoxic CD8 clonotypes in ibrutinib-treated CLL. With sequencing, the targeted depth ranged from 1 in 200,000 to 1 in 1 million T cells. TCRdb keeps only in-frame clones here, not all; method: immunoSEQ multiplex PCR. The sample lists about 86,000 clones, roughly 86% occurring once. The sample here was PBMCs, taken before ibrutinib treatment. This clonotype was sampled from a human donor with chronic lymphocytic leukemia.

CDR3 bases: TGTGCCAGCAGCGCCACCCGGGACCCGCTCTACGAGCAGTACTTC. It is translated as CASSATRDPLYEQYF. J is TRBJ2-7 and V is TRBV27; D is perhaps TRBD1 or TRBD2 (5 bases each). The CDR3 sequence is 15 residues long. The V and J ends lost 6 bases and 3 bases respectively, with 18 bases between them. CDR1 is MNHEY, CDR2 SMNVEV, per germline (reference sequence).